The 23 T cell receptor beta chains listed next were all sequenced from one sample in a study of long-term antiretroviral therapy in people with HIV. The assay used was immunoSEQ (version v3.0), run at survey level. Clones were read by immunoSEQ multiplex PCR, and TCRdb kept only the in-frame ones, dropping some. The data contain tens of thousands of clones, 80% to 95% of them singletons. Source: unsorted PBMCs, taken more than 5 years after starting antiretroviral therapy. These receptors were taken from a woman in her forties with HIV.

The J gene is TRBJ1-5, the V gene TRBV30; D is unresolved. The CDR3 totals 14 residues. V was trimmed by 0 bases and J by 2 bases, leaving 8 bases between them. The germline CDR1 and CDR2 sequences are GTSNPN and SVGIG (reference sequence). The CDR3 DNA is TGTGCCTGGAGTGTGGCGCGGGGCAATCAGCCCCAGCATTTT. It is translated as CAWSVARGNQPQHF.

V is TRBV5-5 and J is TRBJ2-5; 8 bases line up with TRBD1. Trimming cost V 0 bases and J 4 bases; bases outside gene matches: 2. The CDR3 runs to 14 residues. Germline lookup yields CDR1 SGHKS and CDR2 YYEKEE (reference sequence). The CDR3 loop is CASSLGTGLETQYF. DNA for the CDR3: TGTGCCAGCAGCTTGGGGACAGGGTTAGAGACCCAGTACTTC. Drawing the rest from reference TRBV5-5 and TRBJ2-5, the complete variable domain is DAGVTQSPTHLIKTRGQQVTLRCSPISGHKSVSWYQQVLGQGPQFIFQYYEKEERGRGNFPDRFSARQFPNYSSELNVNALLLGDSALYLCASSLGTGLETQYFGPGTRLLVL.

The chain joins TRBV5-1 to TRBJ2-5; 10 nucleotides align to TRBD1. The CDR3 length is 15 residues. V trimming: 4 bases; J trimming: 2 bases; junction bases outside the gene matches: 5. Germline V gene data show CDR1 as SGHRS and CDR2 as YFSETQ. CDR3 DNA sequence: TGCGCCAGCAGCCTGGACAGGGGGTTTCAAGAGACCCAGTACTTC. Protein product: CASSLDRGFQETQYF.

The genes are TRBV6-5 and TRBJ2-3; 8 bases fit TRBD2. V shed 6 bases, J shed 6 bases, and the junction held 5 bases outside the gene matches. CDR3 size: 13 residues. Germline V gene lookup returns CDR1 MNHEY and CDR2 SVGAGI. Here the CDR3 DNA reads TGTGCCAGCAGGGCTAGCGGGTATGATACGCAGTATTTT. Amino acid sequence: CASRASGYDTQYF.

This clone has a handful of counts. This rearrangement joins TRBV4-1 to TRBJ2-3; D not certain. Trimming removed 0 bases from V and 2 bases from J, with 6 bases in between. Germline V gives CDR1 MGHRA, CDR2 YSYEKL. The CDR3 is 14 amino acids. In DNA, the CDR3 is TGCGCCAGCAGCCAAGATATAATCACAGATACGCAGTATTTT. Amino acid sequence: CASSQDIITDTQYF.

This chain joins TRBV15 and TRBJ2-7; D is uncertain. This CDR3 comprises 14 residues. V lost 7 bases and J 4 bases, leaving 17 bases between the germline ends. The germline gives CDR1 LNHNV, CDR2 YYDKDF (reference sequence). The CDR3 bases are TGTGCCACCACCAAAACCGGGCAGGATTACGAGCAGTACTTC. Its protein is CATTKTGQDYEQYF.

The V and J genes are TRBV4-2 and TRBJ2-7; D ambiguous. The V gene lost 1 base and the J gene lost 0 bases, with 10 bases spanning the gap. The CDR3 is 15 residues long. Germline V CDR1 and CDR2: LGHNA, YNFKEQ. The CDR3 DNA sequence: TGTGCCAGCAGCCAAGGGACCGCGTCCTCCTACGAGCAGTACTTC. Protein: CASSQGTASSYEQYF.

This clone appeared a few times. The chain recombines TRBV5-1 with TRBJ2-5, with D perhaps matching TRBD2 (5 bases). Trimming took off 6 bases at V and 2 bases at J, with 20 bases between the two ends. CDR1 and CDR2 from the germline V gene are SGHRS and YFSETQ. The CDR3 extends over 16 amino acids. CDR3 sequence: CASNRGSSSTQETQYF. The CDR3 region has the DNA TGCGCCAGCAACCGCGGGTCGTCATCTACTCAAGAGACCCAGTACTTC.

The chain recombines TRBV6-1 with TRBJ2-7; weak D call: TRBD2 (5 bases). The germline V gene encodes CDR1 MNHNS and CDR2 SASEGT. This CDR3 contains 17 residues. V dropped 2 bases and J dropped 0 bases, with 17 bases sitting between them. Written as DNA, the CDR3 is TGTGCCAGCAGTGAACCCCGCGGAGCGGCTAGCTCCTACGAGCAGTACTTC. Translation gives CASSEPRGAASSYEQYF.

V usage is TRBV7-2 and J usage is TRBJ1-5; a possible D gene is TRBD1 (6 bases). Germline V gene sequence: CDR1 SGHTA, CDR2 FQGNSA. Trimming took off 5 bases at V and 1 base at J, with 9 bases between the two ends. The CDR3 sequence is 14 residues long. CDR3 in DNA: TGTGCCAGCAGCACCGGGACAAGCAATCAGCCCCAGCATTTT. Protein sequence: CASSTGTSNQPQHF.

DNA for the CDR3: TGTGCCAGCAGCTTGGAGGGGGCAGGGTATGAAAAACTGTTTTTT. Its protein is CASSLEGAGYEKLFF. This chain joins TRBV5-6 and TRBJ1-4, with 7 positions matching TRBD1. CDR1 is SGHDT and CDR2 is YYEEEE in the germline V gene. V lost 0 bases and J lost 6; bases outside the gene matches: 5. The CDR3 consists of 15 residues.

This chain joins TRBV4-1 and TRBJ1-4; D is ambiguous. CDR3 size: 15 residues. Germline V CDR1 and CDR2: MGHRA, YSYEKL. With 4 bases removed from V and 8 bases from J, the gap between germline ends came to 17 bases. CDR3 bases: TGCGCCAGCAGCCTAGAGGACGGGCTGGGCGAAAAACTGTTTTTT. Translated: CASSLEDGLGEKLFF.

V is TRBV5-1 and J is TRBJ1-3; the D is unclear. Trimming pared 0 bases from V and 2 bases from J, leaving 6 bases between. The CDR3 sequence is 14 residues long. Germline CDR1 and CDR2: SGHRS and YFSETQ. The CDR3 loop is CASSLESPGNTIYF. CDR3 bases: TGCGCCAGCAGCTTGGAGAGCCCTGGAAACACCATATATTTT.

The chain links TRBV18 to TRBJ1-2, with TRBD1 matching over 8 bases. The CDR3 is 16 residues long. Germline-derived CDR1 and CDR2 are KGHSH and LQKENI. J lost 6 bases, V lost 2 bases, and 11 bases had no gene match. CDR3 protein: CASSPLAGGGVDGYTF. In DNA form, the CDR3 reads TGTGCCAGCTCACCATTAGCAGGGGGCGGCGTCGATGGCTACACCTTC.

The chain links TRBV13 to TRBJ1-2, with 7 bases lining up with TRBD1. Germline V gene lookup returns CDR1 PRHDT and CDR2 FYEKMQ (reference sequence). This CDR3 has 14 residues. With V trimmed by 3 bases and J by 8 bases, 9 bases remained unmatched. CDR3 amino acids: CASSFRQGQEGYTF. In DNA, the CDR3 is TGTGCCAGCAGCTTTAGACAGGGTCAGGAGGGCTACACCTTC.

V gene TRBV10-3 combines with J gene TRBJ2-5; TRBD1 agrees at 7 bases. CDR3 length: 14 amino acids. CDR1 ENHRY and CDR2 SYGVKD come from the germline V gene. Trimming took 6 bases from V and 4 from J; bases not matched to a gene: 8. The CDR3 nucleotides are TGTGCCATCAGCGGAACAGGGGAAGGAGAGACCCAGTACTTC. Its protein product is CAISGTGEGETQYF.

CDR3 sequence (DNA): TGTGCCAGCAGCTTAGCGGTCCCCGGGGGGGGATACGAGCAGTACTTC. It encodes CASSLAVPGGGYEQYF. The chain couples TRBV7-6 to TRBJ2-7, with 8 bases that match TRBD2. The V and J ends lost 0 bases and 4 bases, in that order; junction bases with no gene match: 8. The CDR3 has 16 amino acids. Germline V gives CDR1 SGHVS, CDR2 FNYEAQ. The whole variable domain, remainder taken from reference TRBV7-6 and TRBJ2-7, is GAGVSQSPRYKVTKRGQDVALRCDPISGHVSLYWYRQALGQGPEFLTYFNYEAQQDKSGLPNDRFSAERPEGSISTLTIQRTEQRDSAMYRCASSLAVPGGGYEQYFGPGTRLTVT.

A single count supports this clone. The chain couples TRBV7-9 to TRBJ2-7, with TRBD1 matching 9 bases. V gave up 4 bases and J gave up 2 bases; unmatched junction bases: 9. Germline CDR1 SEHNR, CDR2 FQNEAQ (reference sequence). This CDR3 has 16 amino acids. CDR3: CASSSPGTGRPYEQYF. The DNA for the CDR3 is TGTGCCAGCAGCTCCCCCGGGACAGGGCGCCCCTACGAGCAGTACTTC.

This sequence joins TRBV14 and TRBJ2-3; no definite D call. Deletions cut 6 bases from V and 4 bases from J, with 8 bases between. The germline V gene encodes CDR1 SGHDN and CDR2 FVKESK. The CDR3 is made up of 12 amino acids. In DNA form, the CDR3 reads TGTGCCAGCAGTCTAGACTCAGATACGCAGTATTTT. Translated, it gives CASSLDSDTQYF.

V gene TRBV2 combines with J gene TRBJ2-7; a weak D match, TRBD2 (6 bases). The CDR3 extends over 13 amino acids. Germline loops: CDR1 SNHLY, CDR2 FYNNEI. V lost 8 bases, J lost 4 bases, and 15 bases lay in between. CDR3: CASLRGSGYEQYF. The CDR3 coding sequence is TGTGCCAGCCTCCGGGGGAGTGGGTACGAGCAGTACTTC.

The chain joins TRBV7-2 to TRBJ2-5; D ambiguous. Trimming cost V 5 bases and J 3 bases, with 10 bases left between them. There are 13 residues in the CDR3. CDR1 and CDR2 (germline): SGHTA, FQGNSA. The CDR3 DNA follows: TGTGCCAGCAGCCTCTACCCAGAAGAGACCCAGTACTTC. Residues: CASSLYPEETQYF. Full variable domain (outside the CDR3, taken from reference TRBV7-2 and TRBJ2-5): GAGVSQSPSNKVTEKGKDVELRCDPISGHTALYWYRQSLGQGLEFLIYFQGNSAPDKSGLPSDRFSAERTGGSVSTLTIQRTQQEDSAVYLCASSLYPEETQYFGPGTRLLVL.

J is TRBJ1-6 and V is TRBV7-2; D unclear. Between the trimmed V and J ends, which lost 2 bases and 10 bases, there was a span of 18 bases. The length of the CDR3 is 16 residues. CDR1 SGHTA and CDR2 FQGNSA come from the germline V gene. The CDR3 nucleotides read TGTGCCAGCAGCTTAACGGTGTCTCGGTGGGAATCACCCCTCCACTTT. Residues: CASSLTVSRWESPLHF.

The genes are TRBV5-6 and TRBJ2-7; perhaps D is TRBD1 or TRBD2 (5 bases each). Between the trimmed V and J ends, which lost 0 bases and 3 bases, there was a span of 13 bases. CDR3 size: 15 residues. Germline-derived CDR1 and CDR2 are SGHDT and YYEEEE. The CDR3: CASSLVGAGVYEQYF. Here the CDR3 DNA reads TGTGCCAGCAGCTTGGTTGGGGCGGGCGTCTACGAGCAGTACTTC.